Included here is one TCR beta chain sequence, with context. This clonotype was found a few times. Its binding antigen is unknown. No much larger clone is present one base from it, and per-base qualities are unavailable. Library construction relied on PCR. The sequencing machine was an Illumina MiSeq. TCRdb ran its own pipeline on the public reads, namely fastp trimming at Q25 and MiXCR clone calling, and kept in-frame beta chains. All rows with the same CDR3 protein become a single entry with the most common DNA and genes. The sample has under 20,000 distinct CDR3 sequences on record, around 30% of them singletons. 1.5% to 2% of the sample goes to the ten largest clones. CDR1 and CDR2 (SGHRS, YFSETQ) derive from the germline V gene. From the cysteine through the phenylalanine, the CDR3 covers 19 amino acids. Here the CDR3 DNA is all that survives: 57 bases in frame from base 1. The junction shows trimming of 4 bases on V and 2 bases on J, and the gene matches do not reach 11 bases of it.

This sample was taken from a study of regulatory and conventional T cells in breast cancer (dated by TCRdb to the mid-2010s). The receptor chain draws on TRBV5-1 and TRBJ2-1; TRBD2 agrees with 14 junctional bases. This sequence originates from a female donor in good health. Sequencing was done on a sample of conventional T cells from blood. The nucleotides read TGCGCCAGCAGCCCAGCCGGGACTAGCGGGAGTGCCACCTACAATGAGCAGTTCTTC. This encodes CASSPAGTSGSATYNEQFF.